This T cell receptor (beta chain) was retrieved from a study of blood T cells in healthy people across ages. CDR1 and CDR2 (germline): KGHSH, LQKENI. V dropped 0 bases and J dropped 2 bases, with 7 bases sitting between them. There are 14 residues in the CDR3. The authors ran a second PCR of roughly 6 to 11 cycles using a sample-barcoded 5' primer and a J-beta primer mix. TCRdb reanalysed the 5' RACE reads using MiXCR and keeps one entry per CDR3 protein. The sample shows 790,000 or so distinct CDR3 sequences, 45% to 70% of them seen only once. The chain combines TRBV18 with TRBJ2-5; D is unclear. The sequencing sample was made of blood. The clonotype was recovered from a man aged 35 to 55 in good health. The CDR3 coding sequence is TGTGCCAGCTCACCACCGGCAGAGCAAGAGACCCAGTACTTC. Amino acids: CASSPPAEQETQYF.